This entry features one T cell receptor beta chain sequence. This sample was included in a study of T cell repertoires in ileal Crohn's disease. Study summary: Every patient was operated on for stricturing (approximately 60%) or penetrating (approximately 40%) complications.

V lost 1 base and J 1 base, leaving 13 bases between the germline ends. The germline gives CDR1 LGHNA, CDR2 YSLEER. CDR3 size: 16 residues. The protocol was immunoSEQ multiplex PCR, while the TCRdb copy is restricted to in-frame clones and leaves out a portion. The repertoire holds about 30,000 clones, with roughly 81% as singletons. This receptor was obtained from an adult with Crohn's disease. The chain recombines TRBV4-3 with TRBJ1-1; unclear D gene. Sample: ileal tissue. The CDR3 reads CASSQAGRQSNTEAFF. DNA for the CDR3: TGCGCCAGCAGCCAAGCAGGCAGGCAGTCGAACACTGAAGCTTTCTTT.